The 22 T cell receptor beta chains reported below all come from one sample, sequenced in a study of blood T cells in healthy people across ages (dated by TCRdb to 2014 to 2015). The library relied on 5' RACE. The sequencer was an Illumina HiSeq 2500. The second PCR ran for roughly 7 to 11 cycles and used a J-beta primer mix along with a sample-barcoded 5' primer. TCRdb passed the public sequencing reads through fastp at Q25 and MiXCR, retaining productive beta sequences. Entries that share a CDR3 protein sequence are merged under the most common genes and DNA. Here the sample has some 710,000 distinct CDR3 sequences; less than 60% occur a single time. Together, the top ten hold approximately 18% of the sample. Sequencing input: blood. These receptors all stem from an elderly man in good health.

The genes are TRBV5-1 and TRBJ1-2, with D unresolved. The V gene lost 0 bases and the J gene lost 5 bases, with 11 bases spanning the gap. Germline V gene sequence: CDR1 SGHRS, CDR2 YFSETQ. This CDR3 has 14 residues. The CDR3 region is CASSLGRSEYGYTF. Written as DNA, the CDR3 is TGCGCCAGCAGCTTGGGACGGTCTGAGTATGGCTACACCTTC.

The J gene is TRBJ1-2, the V gene TRBV5-6; D not resolved. There are 13 residues in the CDR3. The germline gives CDR1 SGHDT, CDR2 YYEEEE. V lost 2 bases and J 7 bases, leaving 12 bases between the germline ends. The chain's CDR3 is CASSLEGIGGYTF. The CDR3 DNA reads as TGTGCCAGCAGCTTAGAAGGGATCGGTGGCTACACCTTC.

This chain uses TRBV20-1 with TRBJ1-1; weak D call: TRBD1 (5 bases). Germline assignment: CDR1 DFQATT and CDR2 SNEGSKA (reference sequence). V was pared by 2 bases and J by 1 base, with 14 bases between. This CDR3 comprises 15 residues. CDR3 sequence (DNA): TGCAGTGCTAGACCATTGGACGGGACGAACACTGAAGCTTTCTTT. It encodes CSARPLDGTNTEAFF.

The CDR3 loop is CSARKASGSWDTQYF. The CDR3 DNA reads TGCAGTGCTAGAAAGGCTAGCGGGAGCTGGGATACGCAGTATTTT. The chain links TRBV20-1 to TRBJ2-3, with 10 positions matching TRBD2. The length of the CDR3 is 15 residues. The J segment lost 6 bases and the V segment lost 2 bases, leaving 8 bases of the junction unmatched. Germline-derived CDR1 and CDR2 are DFQATT and SNEGSKA (reference sequence).

This clonotype was observed a few times. The chain couples TRBV28 to TRBJ2-4; TRBD1 matches at 7 bases. The J call is in doubt because the DNA end fits TRBJ2-7 better. Germline V lookup: CDR1 MDHEN, CDR2 SYDVKM. The CDR3 loop spans 14 amino acids. DNA for the CDR3: TGTGCCAGCAGCCCCGGGACAGAGCTCTACGAGCAGTACTTC. This codes for CASSPGTELYEQYF.

This clonotype has ten or more counts. The rearrangement links TRBV2 to TRBJ1-1, with a weak D call TRBD1 (5 bases). V was cut by 6 bases and J by 8 bases, with 10 bases left in between. The CDR3 loop spans 11 amino acids. CDR1 is SNHLY, CDR2 FYNNEI, per germline. CDR3 bases: TGTGCCAGCAGGTCAGGGATCGAAGCTTTCTTT. Translating gives CASRSGIEAFF. The whole variable domain, remainder taken from reference TRBV2 and TRBJ1-1, is EPEVTQTPSHQVTQMGQEVILRCVPISNHLYFYWYRQILGQKVEFLVSFYNNEISEKSEIFDDQFSVERPDGSNFTLKIRSTKLEDSAMYFCASRSGIEAFFGQGTRLTVV.

This CDR3 reads CASSSYAPSGANVLTF. The CDR3 DNA sequence: TGTGCCAGCAGTTCCTACGCTCCCTCTGGGGCCAACGTCCTGACTTTC. V and J are TRBV27 and TRBJ2-6; D gene ambiguous. V lost 4 bases and J 0 bases, leaving 10 bases between the germline ends. The CDR3 is 16 amino acids. Germline CDR1 reads MNHEY; CDR2 reads SMNVEV (reference sequence).

The V call is TRBV9, the J call TRBJ2-1, with TRBD2 matching over 7 bases. TRBJ2-7 explains the end of the DNA better; the J call may be wrong. Germline V gene lookup returns CDR1 SGDLS and CDR2 YYNGEE. The CDR3 totals 15 residues. The CDR3 nucleotides are TGTGCCAGCAGCGCCCCGACTAGCTCCTACAATGAGCAGTACTTC. It encodes CASSAPTSSYNEQYF.

This clonotype has at least ten counts. The rearrangement links TRBV7-9 to TRBJ2-7; 11 nucleotides match TRBD2. V shed 6 bases and J 4 bases; nucleotides not matched to a gene: 5. The CDR3 is 14 residues long. Germline lookup yields CDR1 SEHNR and CDR2 FQNEAQ (reference sequence). The CDR3 DNA is TGTGCCAGCAGTTCGGGGACTAGCGGATACGAGCAGTACTTC. It translates to CASSSGTSGYEQYF.

This clonotype was counted between two and nine times. The chain recombines TRBV7-9 with TRBJ2-7, with a possible D match to TRBD2 (6 bases). The CDR3 is made up of 17 amino acids. CDR1 SEHNR and CDR2 FQNEAQ come from the germline V gene (reference sequence). Trimming pared 4 bases from V and 1 base from J, leaving 20 bases between. CDR3 nucleotides: TGTGCCAGCAGCTCTACCCCCGGGGTAGCGGAGTCCTACGAGCAGTACTTC. It is translated as CASSSTPGVAESYEQYF.

The rearrangement links TRBV6-1 to TRBJ1-6, with TRBD1 identical over 7 bases. Germline CDR1 MNHNS, CDR2 SASEGT. This CDR3 is built from 15 residues. V gave up 5 bases and J gave up 7 bases; unmatched junction bases: 8. The CDR3 nucleotides are TGTGCCAGCAGTCATGACAGGGTGAGGAATTCACCCCTCCACTTT. Translating it yields CASSHDRVRNSPLHF.

The table lists this clonotype with a few counts. The chain uses TRBV7-9 and TRBJ2-3; D ambiguous. The CDR3 is made up of 16 amino acids. Trimming shortened V by 5 bases and J by 4 bases, and 19 bases separated the two germline ends. The germline CDR1 and CDR2 sequences are SEHNR and FQNEAQ (reference sequence). In DNA, the CDR3 is TGTGCCAGCAGCCCCCCTTCGATAGGTAGATCAGATACGCAGTATTTT. Translating gives CASSPPSIGRSDTQYF.

This clonotype was counted between two and nine times. The chain combines TRBV5-1 with TRBJ2-3; D possibly corresponds to TRBD2 (6 bases). CDR3 length equals 15 residues. Trimming removed 2 bases from V and 0 bases from J, with 10 bases in between. The germline V gene encodes CDR1 SGHRS and CDR2 YFSETQ. CDR3 protein: CASSFPGESTDTQYF. The CDR3 region has the DNA TGCGCCAGCAGCTTCCCGGGAGAGAGCACAGATACGCAGTATTTT.

J is TRBJ1-1 and V is TRBV5-1; perhaps TRBD1 as D (6 bases). From germline, CDR1 is SGHRS and CDR2 YFSETQ. The CDR3 spans 14 residues. Trimming took 2 bases from V and 0 from J, leaving 8 bases between them. This chain's CDR3 is CASSFAGVNTEAFF. The CDR3 DNA sequence: TGCGCCAGCAGCTTTGCAGGGGTGAACACTGAAGCTTTCTTT. The full variable domain, completed using reference TRBV5-1 and TRBJ1-1, is KAGVTQTPRYLIKTRGQQVTLSCSPISGHRSVSWYQQTPGQGLQFLFEYFSETQRNKGNFPGRFSGRQFSNSRSEMNVSTLELGDSALYLCASSFAGVNTEAFFGQGTRLTVV.

In this sample, this clonotype turned up a few times. The gene calls are TRBV18 and TRBJ2-5, with D possibly being TRBD1 (6 bases). From germline, CDR1 is KGHSH and CDR2 LQKENI. The CDR3 runs 15 residues. V was trimmed by 3 bases and J by 5 bases, leaving 16 bases between them. The CDR3 sequence: CASSPLDRTLETQYF. The DNA for the CDR3 is TGTGCCAGCTCACCGCTTGACAGGACGTTGGAGACCCAGTACTTC.

This clonotype was recorded only once. A much larger clone lies one base from this, so it may be a read error. V and J are TRBV5-5 and TRBJ2-1; tentative D call: TRBD2 (6 bases). This CDR3 comprises 15 residues. The V gene's germline CDR1 is SGHKS and CDR2 YYEKEE (reference sequence). CDR3 sequence: CASRPRDWGYDEQFF. The CDR3 DNA follows: TGTGCCAGCAGGCCCCGGGACTGGGGCTACGATGAGCAGTTCTTC.

The chain links TRBV7-2 to TRBJ2-1; 8 bases map to TRBD2. Trimming took 2 bases from V and 7 from J; bases not matched to a gene: 7. The CDR3 is made up of 15 amino acids. Per the germline V gene, CDR1 is SGHTA and CDR2 is FQGNSA. This chain's CDR3 is CASSLSPGGGNEQFF. The CDR3 DNA is TGTGCCAGCAGCTTAAGTCCGGGAGGGGGGAATGAGCAGTTCTTC.

To note about this clonotype: A much larger clone lies a single base off, so this may be a read error. This chain uses TRBV14 with TRBJ1-2, with a tentative D call TRBD1 (6 bases). Trimming removed 5 bases from V and 6 bases from J, with 16 bases in between. CDR3 length: 14 residues. Germline CDR1 SGHDN, CDR2 FVKESK. CDR3 protein: CASSFRGGVHGYTF. The CDR3 DNA reads TGTGCCAGCAGCTTTCGAGGGGGAGTCCATGGCTACACCTTC. Together with reference TRBV14 and TRBJ1-2, the CDR3 gives the full variable domain: EAGVTQFPSHSVIEKGQTVTLRCDPISGHDNLYWYRRVMGKEIKFLLHFVKESKQDESGMPNNRFLAERTGGTYSTLKVQPAELEDSGVYFCASSFRGGVHGYTFGSGTRLTVV.

The chain links TRBV6-2 or TRBV6-3 to TRBJ2-7; D is perhaps TRBD2 (6 bases). This CDR3 has 14 amino acids. V was clipped by 5 bases and J by 2 bases, with 13 bases between them. The germline CDR1 and CDR2 sequences are MNHEY and SVGEGT. The CDR3 nucleotides are TGTGCCAGCAGTCTGACTAGTTTGGCCTACGAGCAGTACTTC. Residues: CASSLTSLAYEQYF.

The chain recombines TRBV5-1 with TRBJ2-7; TRBD1 aligns across 7 bases. CDR1 and CDR2 from the germline V gene are SGHRS and YFSETQ. V lost 2 bases and J lost 10; bases outside the gene matches: 18. The CDR3 is made up of 16 amino acids. DNA of the CDR3: TGCGCCAGCAGCTTTGGTGACAAGGGGGCGGCTGTGGCCCAGTACTTC. Protein: CASSFGDKGAAVAQYF.

The J gene is TRBJ2-1, the V gene TRBV5-1; a possible D gene is TRBD2 (6 bases). The end of the DNA is better explained by TRBJ2-7, so the J call may be wrong. CDR1 is SGHRS, CDR2 YFSETQ, per germline. The CDR3 totals 14 residues. The CDR3 bases are TGCGCCAGCAGCTTGGACGGGGGATACAATGAGCAGTACTTC. Residues: CASSLDGGYNEQYF.

J is TRBJ2-5 and V is TRBV5-1; TRBD1 is a possible D gene (6 bases). The assigned J gene may be wrong: the sequence end matches TRBJ2-7 better. The germline gives CDR1 SGHRS, CDR2 YFSETQ. The CDR3 sequence is 14 residues long. Written as DNA, the CDR3 is TGCGCCAGCAGCTTGGAGATGCAGGGGTGCGAGCAGTACTTC. Translation: CASSLEMQGCEQYF.